This entry concerns a single TCR beta chain. The target of this receptor is not known. Per-base quality was not reported, and no clone a single base away is much larger than it. This record comes from a study of control samples from healthy donors and cancer patients (TCRdb year 2020). Libraries were prepared through the immunoSEQ multiplex PCR assay. Sourced from immuneACCESS, this table was stored by TCRdb with only in-frame sequences that have V and J called. A share of the clones is absent; for the studies checked, an unresolved V gene accounts for under half, and the remainder has no known explanation. In this sample the table shows around 110,000 clones, 88% of which occur a single time. 2% to 2.5% of the sample lies in the top ten. Looking up the germline V gene (reference sequence) yields CDR1 SGHNT and CDR2 YYREEE. V is cut by 0 bases and J by 1 base, and the space between the germline ends is 10 bases. From cysteine to phenylalanine, the CDR3 is 15 amino acids long. Only the CDR3 portion is preserved as DNA: 45 bases, with reading frame beginning at the first base.

The rearrangement joined TRBV5-4 to TRBJ1-1, with an unclear D gene assignment. The clonotype was recovered from a woman aged 70-85 years in good health. What was sequenced was blood. The nucleotides read TGTGCCAGCAGCTTGGAGGCAAGCCGGAACACTGAAGCTTTCTTT. Its protein reads: CASSLEASRNTEAFF.